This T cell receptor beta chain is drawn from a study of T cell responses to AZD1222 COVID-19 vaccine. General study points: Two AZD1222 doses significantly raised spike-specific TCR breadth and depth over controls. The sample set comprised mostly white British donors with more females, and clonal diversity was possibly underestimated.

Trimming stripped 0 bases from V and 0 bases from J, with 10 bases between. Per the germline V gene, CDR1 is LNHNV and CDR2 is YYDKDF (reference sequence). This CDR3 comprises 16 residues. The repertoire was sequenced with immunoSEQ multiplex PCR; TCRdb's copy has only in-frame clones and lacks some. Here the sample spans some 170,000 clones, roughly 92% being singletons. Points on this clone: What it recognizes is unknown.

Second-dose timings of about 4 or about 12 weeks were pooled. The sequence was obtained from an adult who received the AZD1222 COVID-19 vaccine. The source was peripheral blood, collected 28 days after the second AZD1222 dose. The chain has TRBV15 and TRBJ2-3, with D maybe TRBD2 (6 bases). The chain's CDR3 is CATSRDRGASTDTQYF. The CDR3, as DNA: TGTGCCACCAGCAGAGATCGCGGGGCGAGCACAGATACGCAGTATTTT.